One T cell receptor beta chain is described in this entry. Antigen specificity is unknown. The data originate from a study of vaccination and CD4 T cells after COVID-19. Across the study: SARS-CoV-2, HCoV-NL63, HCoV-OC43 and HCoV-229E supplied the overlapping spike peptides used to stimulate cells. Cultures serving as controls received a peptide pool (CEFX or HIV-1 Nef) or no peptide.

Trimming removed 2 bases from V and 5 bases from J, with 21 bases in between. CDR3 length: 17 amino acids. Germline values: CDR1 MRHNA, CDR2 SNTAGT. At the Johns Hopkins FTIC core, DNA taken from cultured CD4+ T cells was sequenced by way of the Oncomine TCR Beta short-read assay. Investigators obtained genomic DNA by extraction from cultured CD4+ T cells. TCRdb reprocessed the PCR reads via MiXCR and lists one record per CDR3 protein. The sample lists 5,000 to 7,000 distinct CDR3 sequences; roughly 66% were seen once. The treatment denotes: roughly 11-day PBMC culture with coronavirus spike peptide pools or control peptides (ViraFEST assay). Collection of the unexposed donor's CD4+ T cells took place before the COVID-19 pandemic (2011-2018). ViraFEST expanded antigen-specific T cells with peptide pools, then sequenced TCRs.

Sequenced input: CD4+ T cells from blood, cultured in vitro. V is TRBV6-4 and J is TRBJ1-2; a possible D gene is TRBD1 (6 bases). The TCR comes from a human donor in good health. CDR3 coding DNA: TGTGCCAGCAGTGACACCCCCGGACAGTTCCAACTATATGGCTACACCTTC. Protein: CASSDTPGQFQLYGYTF.